Listed below are T cell receptor beta chains from one sample, sequenced in a study of human T cells and chemical hapten exposure. A single record per CDR3 protein comes from TCRdb applying MiXCR to the RACE reads. In the table there are roughly 380,000 distinct CDR3 sequences, more than 4.5% of which are singletons. Source: whole blood, taken in connection with sensitization to the hapten diphenylcyclopropenone (DPC). The receptors shown here come from a woman between 50 and 59 years old with alopecia areata. Some clones in this sample may be carry-over from other donors' samples. Both conserved end residues are part of each CDR3. A D gene is named only where the DNA matches it firmly. Clone size is stated in some rows and not others, as once, few, many or a class when expanded.

clone_size	v_call	j_call	d_call	cdr3_nt	cdr3_aa
-	TRBV25-1	TRBJ2-5	-	TGTGCCAGCAGTGTGCAGGACGGGGCGAGGACCCAGTACTTC	CASSVQDGARTQYF
-	TRBV28	TRBJ2-3	-	TGTGCCAGCCCCCCCACCGGAGTCACAGATACGCAGTATTTT	CASPPTGVTDTQYF
many	TRBV25-1	TRBJ2-7	TRBD1	TGTGCCAGCAGTGGGACAGGGGCCTACGAGCAGTACTTC	CASSGTGAYEQYF
many	TRBV20-1	TRBJ2-7	TRBD2	TGCAGTGCTAGAGCCCCGACTAGCTATGGCCCCTACGAGCAGTACTTC	CSARAPTSYGPYEQYF
many	TRBV9	TRBJ2-3	TRBD2	TGTGCCAGCAGCCCCCGTCGACTAGCGGGATCAGATACGCAGTATTTT	CASSPRRLAGSDTQYF
-	TRBV6-2/TRBV6-3	TRBJ2-2	-	TGTGCCAGCAGTTACCCAAGCCGGAGCGTAAACACCGGGGAGCTGTTTTTT	CASSYPSRSVNTGELFF
few	TRBV6-5	TRBJ1-2	TRBD1	TGTGCCAGCAGTTACACTGGACAGGGGGTCTCATTCAACTATGGCTACACCTTC	CASSYTGQGVSFNYGYTF
few	TRBV7-2	TRBJ1-3	-	TGTGCCAGCAGCTTAGTGCCGTACCGGGTCGGGGGAAACACCATATATTTT	CASSLVPYRVGGNTIYF
few	TRBV5-1	TRBJ2-3	TRBD2	TGCGCCAGCAGCTCAGCGGGGTTATTGGATACGCAGTATTTT	CASSSAGLLDTQYF
few	TRBV6-5	TRBJ2-5	TRBD1	TGTGCCAGCACCCCTGGGACAGGGACCCGGACCCAGTACTTC	CASTPGTGTRTQYF
many	TRBV12-3/TRBV12-4	TRBJ1-1	-	TGTGCCAGCAGTTTAGCTGAAGCTTTCTTT	CASSLAEAFF
-	TRBV29-1	TRBJ2-5	TRBD1	TGCAGCGTTAACAGGGGCCAAGAGACCCAGTACTTC	CSVNRGQETQYF
many	TRBV7-9	TRBJ1-4	TRBD1	TGTGCCAGCAGCCCCGGACAGGGGGCTGAAAAACTGTTTTTT	CASSPGQGAEKLFF
-	TRBV29-1	TRBJ1-2	-	TGCAGCGTTTTCGATAGGCGGGCCTATGGCTACACCTTC	CSVFDRRAYGYTF
many	TRBV7-8	TRBJ2-1	TRBD2	TGTGCCAGCAGCTTATCAGCGGGAGGGAATGAGCAGTTCTTC	CASSLSAGGNEQFF
many	TRBV5-1	TRBJ1-2	-	TGCGCCAGCAGCCCGACCGGACTATCAAGAGGTTTTGGCTACACCTTC	CASSPTGLSRGFGYTF
few	TRBV7-2	TRBJ2-7	-	TGTGCCAGCAGCTTAAGGGGCGCGGATTTGAGAGAGCAGTACTTC	CASSLRGADLREQYF
few	TRBV7-2	TRBJ2-3	TRBD2	TGTGCCAGCAGCTTAGACCCCGGACTAGTCTGGAACCTGTATTTT	CASSLDPGLVWNLYF
many	TRBV12-3/TRBV12-4	TRBJ1-5	-	TGTGCCAGCAGAACAGGGTTTGGTCAGCCCCAGCATTTT	CASRTGFGQPQHF